These 9 T cell receptor beta chains were sequenced from one sample in a study of shared clonotypes between healthy human individuals. The repertoire was sequenced with immunoSEQ multiplex PCR; TCRdb's copy has only in-frame clones and lacks some. The top ten hold about 0.52% of the sample, which has approximately 1.1 million clones, roughly 74% seen once. Sample: memory CD4+ T cells from PBMCs. This sample's subset: CD45RA-negative fraction. The source is a man aged 18 to 29 in good health. Some clones in this sample may be carry-over from other donors' samples.

The genes are TRBV2 and TRBJ1-2, with TRBD1 matching over 11 bases. The CDR3 consists of 18 residues. CDR1 and CDR2 from the germline V gene are SNHLY and FYNNEI. V lost 6 bases, J lost 4 bases, and 16 bases stayed unmatched. The DNA of the CDR3 is TGTGCCAGCAGCTACCTCCCCGGGACAGGGGGGGTGGGCTATGGCTACACCTTC. Translation: CASSYLPGTGGVGYGYTF.

The chain recombines TRBV27 with TRBJ2-7; TRBD2 matches at 11 bases. Germline trimming cut 5 bases from V and 7 bases from J; bases unmatched to any gene: 10. CDR3 size: 15 residues. Per the germline V gene, CDR1 is MNHEY and CDR2 is SMNVEV (reference sequence). Here the CDR3 DNA reads TGTGCCAGCAGTCTAGCGGGAGGTACCCCTAGGGAGCAGTACTTC. Translation gives CASSLAGGTPREQYF.

The chain has TRBV6-6 and TRBJ2-1; TRBD1 or TRBD2 may be the D gene (5 bases each). The CDR3 is made up of 13 amino acids. The V and J ends lost 6 bases and 4 bases respectively, with 10 bases between them. The germline V gene has CDR1 MNHNY and CDR2 SVGAGI (reference sequence). CDR3 protein: CASSLGEYNEQFF. The CDR3 bases are TGTGCCAGCAGCTTAGGGGAGTACAATGAGCAGTTCTTC.

The V and J genes are TRBV30 and TRBJ1-5; D might be TRBD1 (5 bases). This CDR3 contains 13 residues. V was cut by 5 bases and J by 5 bases, with 13 bases left in between. CDR1 and CDR2 (germline): GTSNPN, SVGIG (reference sequence). The CDR3 sequence: CAWAGQGDQPQHF. CDR3 bases: TGTGCCTGGGCTGGGCAGGGTGATCAGCCCCAGCATTTT.

This clone was detected a few times. The V call is TRBV2, the J call TRBJ1-5; D is undetermined. The CDR3 covers 14 residues. V lost 0 bases, J lost 10 bases, and 13 bases lay in between. Germline assignment: CDR1 SNHLY and CDR2 FYNNEI. CDR3 residues: CASSEALKASPQHF. CDR3 nucleotide sequence: TGTGCCAGCAGTGAAGCGCTCAAGGCGTCCCCCCAGCATTTT.

The chain has TRBV28 and TRBJ2-1; 9 nucleotides align to TRBD2. After removal of 7 bases from V and 9 bases from J, the junction contained 10 bases not matched to a gene. The length of the CDR3 is 14 residues. Germline V gene data show CDR1 as MDHEN and CDR2 as SYDVKM. CDR3 amino acids: CASTLRTSAAEQFF. The CDR3 nucleotides read TGTGCCAGCACCTTACGGACTAGCGCAGCTGAGCAGTTCTTC.

The chain employs TRBV5-1 and TRBJ2-5, with D possibly being TRBD2 (5 bases). This CDR3 is 12 amino acids long. Trimming pared 5 bases from V and 1 base from J, leaving 6 bases between. Germline lookup yields CDR1 SGHRS and CDR2 YFSETQ. The chain's CDR3 is CASREGQETQYF. DNA for the CDR3: TGCGCCAGCAGAGAGGGCCAAGAGACCCAGTACTTC.

The chain uses TRBV7-9 and TRBJ1-1; TRBD1 agrees at 7 bases. The CDR3 sequence is 13 residues long. V gave up 4 bases and J gave up 3 bases; unmatched junction bases: 2. CDR1 and CDR2 (germline): SEHNR, FQNEAQ (reference sequence). The CDR3 loop is CASSSTGYTEAFF. CDR3 nucleotides: TGTGCCAGCAGCTCGACAGGGTACACTGAAGCTTTCTTT.

V and J are TRBV10-3 and TRBJ2-2, with 7 bases that match TRBD1. V shed 3 bases, J shed 6 bases, and the junction held 4 bases outside the gene matches. This CDR3 spans 14 amino acids. Germline assignment: CDR1 ENHRY and CDR2 SYGVKD. The CDR3, as DNA: TGTGCCATCAGTGATTCCGGACAGGCCGGGGAGCTGTTTTTT. Translated: CAISDSGQAGELFF.